The source of this T cell receptor (beta chain) is a study of blood T cell repertoires in COVID-19. The repertoire was sequenced with immunoSEQ multiplex PCR; TCRdb's copy has only in-frame clones and lacks some. The sample shows 250,000 or so clones, about 88% of them seen only once. This clone appeared a few times. Trimming pared 7 bases from V and 0 bases from J, leaving 12 bases between. In germline, CDR1 is SNHLY, CDR2 FYNNEI. The CDR3 contains 15 residues. Cohort placement rested on clinical history that participants reported themselves. The clonotype comes from a woman aged 50 to 65 who had been exposed to COVID-19. Sample: PBMCs or T cells enriched from blood (not recorded which). The chain is built from TRBV2 and TRBJ2-2, with TRBD1 as a possible D gene (5 bases). CDR3 DNA: TGTGCCAGCACGACCCGACAGACGAACACCGGGGAGCTGTTTTTT. This sequence encodes CASTTRQTNTGELFF. Variable domain in full (rest from reference TRBV2 and TRBJ2-2): EPEVTQTPSHQVTQMGQEVILRCVPISNHLYFYWYRQILGQKVEFLVSFYNNEISEKSEIFDDQFSVERPDGSNFTLKIRSTKLEDSAMYFCASTTRQTNTGELFFGEGSRLTVL.